This T cell receptor (beta chain) was profiled in a study of cytomegalovirus exposure and HLA in healthy donors (dated by TCRdb to the late 2010s). With regard to the full study: An earlier analysis of roughly 610 of the donors reported about 260 Gb of sequence data and 95 million to 120 million unique TCR beta sequences obtained from about 180 million T cells. Roughly 5 DR-DQ haplotypes were handled as single units for association and clustering, since linkage in the cohort was strong. All discovery cohort repertoires had been generated on a single sequencing platform. In a later genetic analysis, genome-wide SNP genotypes for about three fifths of the roughly 670 donors were used, and that subset was treated as a discovery cohort. To predict cytomegalovirus infection status, the study brought together high-throughput TCR immunosequencing, statistical association of individual TCRs with disease status, and machine learning. Typing coverage varied by locus: roughly 620-640 donors for A, B, C, DRB1 and DQB1; some 520 for DQA1; 606 for DPA1; around 490 for DPB1. Using immunosequencing, the study profiled T cell repertoires from 640 or so subjects and related those repertoires to cytomegalovirus serostatus. Rather than using new phenotypic data, the later analysis identified candidate immune exposures from TCR beta sequences and from how often those sequences occurred across donors. A later analysis re-analyzed previously published TCR beta repertoires from roughly 630 donors and added high-resolution HLA genotyping to study TCR occurrence patterns. Donor age, sex, ethnicity and CMV serostatus were compiled alongside the repertoire data. Besides the first cohort of under 700 subjects, a separate validation cohort made up of around 120 different subjects was used. On average, about 200,000 unique TCR beta nucleotide sequences were sequenced per donor among fewer than 500 genotyped donors of the cohort, with roughly 18% of those sequences being non-productive. The study aimed to test whether cataloging public T cell receptors could reveal signatures of past pathogen exposure. HLA typing included class I and class II loci at four-digit resolution. An earlier analysis of some 500 of the donors used high-throughput TCR beta sequencing to judge whether each TCR beta V gene segment behaved as functional or pseudogenic. An early release covering about 600 HLA-typed donors comprised 300 to 350 gigabases of sequencing data and approximately 85 million unique TCR sequences. Of the approximately 370 genotyped donors, less than 90% were placed in the genetic ancestry cluster associated with self-reported Caucasian donors.

The library came from the immunoSEQ multiplex PCR assay. For the multiplex PCR, a mixture combining 60 forward primers for TCR Vbeta segments and 13 reverse primers for TCR Jbeta segments was used. The CDR3 region of rearranged TCR beta genes was amplified from genomic DNA by a multiplex PCR assay. The amplified TCR beta libraries were sequenced on the Illumina HiSeq System as 87-base-pair reads. As for the original processing: Across the roughly 700 repertoires, a later analysis counted about 81 million unique TCR beta chains, 9.5 million to 12 million of which were shared by at least two donors. A nearest-neighbor algorithm error-corrected the raw reads and collapsed the reads into unique sequences, merging closely related sequences to remove PCR and sequencing errors. Alignment of CDR3 sequences to IMGT reference sequences was used to assign V, D and J gene segments. For a sequence to be retained, at least a six-nucleotide match to both a V gene segment and a J gene segment was required. Rearrangements were called productive when the CDR3 lacked stop codons and stayed in frame with V and J; all others were non-productive. CDR3 was defined by IMGT convention, running from the second conserved V-encoded cysteine to the conserved J-encoded phenylalanine. In an earlier analysis of roughly 580 of the donors, sequences lacking an unambiguous match to a single V gene segment were excluded. An earlier analysis of over 450 of the donors classified V segments as functional when productive rearrangements were above 56.7% and as segregating when the standard deviation between donors was above 5%. A statistical classification framework was developed to diagnose cytomegalovirus status using the catalog of TCR beta chain sequences. A later analysis assigned V and J genes by comparing TCR nucleotide sequences with IMGT/GENE-DB human TR gene sequences. Using the TCRdist pipeline, a later analysis assigned CDR3 sequences along with most-parsimonious VDJ recombination scenarios. In a later analysis, each TCR beta chain was defined by its CDR3 amino acid sequence together with its V-gene family, and reads lacking a unique V-gene family were excluded. A later analysis removed 600 or so highly shared, low-generation-probability nucleotide sequences to deal with suspected cross-contamination and a sequencing artifact. A later analysis calculated a clonal expansion index for each public chain from normalized within-repertoire ranks of inferred template counts. In a later analysis, generation probabilities were computed with a VDJ recombination model fitted to out-of-frame rearrangements, and the resulting probabilities were checked against IGoR. In a later analysis, hypergeometric tests were used to score TCR-TCR, TCR-HLA and TCR-CMV co-occurrence, with a repertoire-size bias correction applied to TCR pairs. To estimate false discovery rates, a later analysis permuted the HLA or CMV assignments 20 times. In a later analysis, co-occurring TCRs were grouped using DBSCAN, with TCRdist sequence similarity added in when clustering inside HLA-allele-positive subsets. Co-occurrence clustering excluded repertoires with fewer than 30,000 or more than 120,000 public chains, plus five with anomalous nucleotide sharing. TCRdb carries this immuneACCESS record with in-frame sequences only. Its versions omit some clonotypes, under half of them owing to an unresolved V gene in the studies checked, with the rest unexplained. V, J and clone size reflect that table, while D and trimming were determined from the DNA. In this sample the table shows tens of thousands of clones, about 70% of which occur a single time. The leading ten clones occupy 7.5% to 8% of the sample.

Overall study results and their limits: When HLA alleles, especially DR and DQ, strongly co-occurred, TCR associations were difficult to assign to individual alleles. A cluster of highly shared sequence variants was judged likely to be a technical artifact of the sequencing pipeline. Across donors, most TCR sequences were observed very rarely, whereas some public TCRs were present in many individuals. Most CMV-associated TCR beta chains appeared to be HLA-restricted in a later analysis, and the HLA associations seemed to be driven largely by CMV exposure. The study listed approximately 160 TCR beta chains as associated with cytomegalovirus. In a later analysis, HLA-associated TCR beta chains showed more clonal expansion and lower generation probabilities than non-associated chains that were equally common. At a false discovery rate of 0.05, a later analysis linked about 16,000 TCR beta sequences to specific HLA alleles. A further reported finding was that TCR beta sequences accurately predicted the HLA-A and HLA-B alleles for most subjects in the first cohort. Broadly in line with IMGT annotations, most TCR beta V segments showed up in productive rearrangements about 87% or about 30% of the time in an earlier analysis of a few hundred of the donors. A few of the identified cytomegalovirus-associated TCR beta chains were confirmed in vitro to be specific for cytomegalovirus antigens. V-gene and J-gene trimming of TCR beta chains was associated with a missense DCLRE1C variant in a later genetic analysis, and the association was replicated in an independent cohort. Some IMGT-functional V segments, including TRBV6-2 and TRBV6-3, could not be told apart with the 87-base-pair reads, so those segments were excluded. In a later genetic analysis, fewer N-insertions in productive TCRs were reported among donors in an Asian-associated ancestry cluster than the 666-donor mean. Correlated functional status among segregating V segments might reflect linkage disequilibrium, but an unknown experimental factor could not be ruled out. Because some donors lacked HLA typing at each locus, the association tests relied only on the typed subset. A later analysis found that TCR association rates varied across HLA loci, with DRB1 alleles showing the most associated TCRs and HLA-C alleles the fewest. In both the original and validation cohorts, the classifier was reported to diagnose cytomegalovirus status with high specificity and sensitivity. Sequencing depth was assumed to be roughly uniform across donors in the presence/absence analyses, though that assumption may not hold. The authors suggested that the approach could potentially be extended to other disease states and immunological phenotypes. This cohort had only TCR beta chains sequenced, and the lack of alpha or paired-chain data limited which features could be detected. CMV serostatus was the only immune exposure information available for the cohort. The earlier analysis of 587 of the donors excluded 15 to 20 rarely observed V segments, including chromosome 9 orphons, because counts were too low. A later analysis reported that several top co-occurrence clusters appeared linked to parvovirus B19, influenza, CMV and Epstein-Barr virus.

This clone was found a few times. Its antigen is still unknown. No much larger clonotype is one base removed from it; base qualities were not supplied. The junction shows trimming of 6 bases on V and 1 base on J, plus 13 bases between the germline ends. CDR1 and CDR2 are read off the germline V gene (reference sequence) as MNHNY and SVGAGI. The CDR3 spans 16 residues, from the cysteine through the phenylalanine. The retained sequence is limited to the CDR3, 48 bases, with the frame set at the first base. The cohort was made up of 500 to 850 healthy bone marrow donors. All cohort members were sampled while nominally healthy, although unrecorded immune exposures were likely present. The donor tested CMV seropositive, placing the donor among the 250 to 300 seropositive members of the cohort. A peripheral blood sample was collected from each donor, and TCR beta sequencing was performed on peripheral blood mononuclear cells. Genomic DNA extraction from the blood cell samples was performed with the Qiagen DNeasy Blood Extraction Kit.

The receptor comes from a middle-aged man in good health and CMV-seropositive. The rearrangement joined TRBV6-6 to TRBJ2-6; the D gene is possibly TRBD2, with 5 bases matching. The sequenced sample was PBMCs. The CDR3 amino acid sequence is: CASRPRTGSGANVLTF. The nucleotides read TGTGCCAGCAGACCCCGAACGGGATCTGGGGCCAACGTCCTGACTTTC.